A selection of T cell receptor beta chains follows, all from one sample in a study of blood T cell repertoires in COVID-19. The protocol was immunoSEQ multiplex PCR, while the TCRdb copy is restricted to in-frame clones and leaves out a portion. The table has roughly 200,000 clones, 75% to 85% seen once. The sample taken for sequencing was peripheral blood. These receptor sequences come from a woman in her 40s with COVID-19, enrolled during active disease. Each CDR3 is given with its conserved first and last residue. Each record gives: J gene, V gene, D gene, clone size, CDR3 DNA, CDR3 protein. A D gene is named only where the DNA matches it firmly. Size is omitted from some rows. Given values are once, few, many or a class for expanded clones.

>TRBJ2-1|TRBV5-4|TRBD2|NA
TGTGCCAGCAGTAAGGATAGCGGGAGGGTTGCTAATGAGCAGTTCTTC
CASSKDSGRVANEQFF
>TRBJ1-6|TRBV7-8|NA|few
TGTGCCAGCAGCTGGGTTGACAGCGCGAATTCACCCCTCCACTTT
CASSWVDSANSPLHF
>TRBJ1-6|TRBV4-1|NA|NA
TGCGCCAGCAGGGACAGCTATAATTCACCCCTCCACTTT
CASRDSYNSPLHF
>TRBJ2-7|TRBV5-1|TRBD2|NA
TGCGCCAGCAGCTTGGCCAGCGGGACTAGCTTCTACGAGCAGTACTTC
CASSLASGTSFYEQYF
>TRBJ1-3|TRBV9|NA|NA
TGTGCCAGCAGCGTAGATCAATCTGGAAACACCATATATTTT
CASSVDQSGNTIYF
>TRBJ1-4|TRBV11-2|TRBD1|few
TGTGCCAGCAGCTCCAGGGGGCAGGTTAATGAAAAACTGTTTTTT
CASSSRGQVNEKLFF
>TRBJ1-1|TRBV6-5|NA|few
TGTGCCAGCATTCGGTTGAACACTGAAGCTTTCTTT
CASIRLNTEAFF
>TRBJ2-7|TRBV7-2|TRBD2|NA
TGTGCCAGCAGCGAGCGGGAGGCCTCTACGGAGCAGTACTTC
CASSEREASTEQYF
>TRBJ2-3|TRBV25-1|NA|NA
TGTGCCAGCAGTGCCGGGACAAGCTTTTGGGCAACAGATACGCAGTATTTT
CASSAGTSFWATDTQYF
>TRBJ2-1|TRBV19|TRBD2|NA
TGTGCCACCATGGCCCTCGGGACTAGCGGGAGGGCCAATTTTCGGGAGCAGTTCTTC
CATMALGTSGRANFREQFF
>TRBJ2-1|TRBV20-1|TRBD2|NA
TGCAGTGCTAGTCTAACTAGCGGGGGGAACAATGAGCAGTTCTTC
CSASLTSGGNNEQFF
>TRBJ1-1|TRBV27|NA|NA
TGTGCCAGCAGTTTCGCCCCCTTCTCGGGATTAATGAACACTGAAGCTTTCTTT
CASSFAPFSGLMNTEAFF
>TRBJ1-2|TRBV18|NA|NA
TGTGCCAGCTCACCGGACAATCTCTATGGCTACACCTTC
CASSPDNLYGYTF
>TRBJ1-4|TRBV11-2|NA|NA
TGTGCCAGCAGCTCCACCCGGGGGGCCCTTAATGAAAAACTGTTTTTT
CASSSTRGALNEKLFF
>TRBJ1-3|TRBV2|NA|once
TGTGCCAGCAAGTCGACAGGACTCTCTGGAAACACCATATATTTT
CASKSTGLSGNTIYF
>TRBJ1-2|TRBV19|NA|NA
TGTGCCAGTAGTAATCTAAGGGGCGAAGGCTATGGCTACACCTTC
CASSNLRGEGYGYTF
>TRBJ1-5|TRBV10-2|TRBD1|NA
TGCGCCAGCAGACCGACAGGGGTTGAGCAGCCCCAGCATTTT
CASRPTGVEQPQHF
>TRBJ2-7|TRBV6-5|TRBD1|NA
TGTGCCAGCAGTTCGCTCACGGGACAGGGCTCCTACGAGCAGTACTTC
CASSSLTGQGSYEQYF
>TRBJ1-1|TRBV29-1|NA|NA
TGCAGCGTTATGACAGCCGAAGCTTTCTTT
CSVMTAEAFF
>TRBJ2-1|TRBV7-6|TRBD2|NA
TGTGCCAGCAGCAAGGCCCCTAGGGGGGGGACTAGCGGGAGGAAGTACAATGAGCAGTTCTTC
CASSKAPRGGTSGRKYNEQFF
>TRBJ2-7|TRBV5-1|TRBD1|NA
TGCGCCAGCAGCTTGGGTTTTGGGCCGGGACAGGGGGTCGAGCAGTACTTC
CASSLGFGPGQGVEQYF
>TRBJ2-5|TRBV12-3/TRBV12-4|NA|once
TGTGCCAGCACGAGACTAGTGGGAGAGACCCAGTACTTC
CASTRLVGETQYF
>TRBJ1-1|TRBV4-1|TRBD1|few
TGCGCCAGCAGACAAGGAGGACAGGGAACTGAAGCTTTCTTT
CASRQGGQGTEAFF
>TRBJ1-6|TRBV4-1|NA|NA
TGCGCCAGCAGCCAAGTCGGTAGACGAATCCGGGCCCTCCACTTT
CASSQVGRRIRALHF
>TRBJ1-5|TRBV18|NA|few
TGTGCCAGCTCACTTTCACAGCCGGGACACCCTTCGGAGCCCCAGCATTTT
CASSLSQPGHPSEPQHF
>TRBJ2-1|TRBV7-6|NA|few
TGTGCCAGCAGCTTGGACAGAAATGAGCAGTTCTTC
CASSLDRNEQFF
>TRBJ2-1|TRBV3-1/TRBV3-2|NA|NA
TGTGCCAGCAGATTCAACAATGAGCAGTTCTTC
CASRFNNEQFF
>TRBJ2-3|TRBV9|NA|NA
TGTGCCAGCAGTGTTCAGGGGAGCACAGATACGCAGTATTTT
CASSVQGSTDTQYF
>TRBJ1-6|TRBV6-6|NA|NA
TGTGCCAGCAGTTACACGAGGACAGAGAGGAATTCACCCCTCCACTTT
CASSYTRTERNSPLHF
>TRBJ1-6|TRBV7-8|NA|NA
TGTGCCAGCAGCCCACCGCCCCGACCGGCCCGGAGCGGTAATTCACCCCTCCACTTT
CASSPPPRPARSGNSPLHF
>TRBJ1-6|TRBV5-4|TRBD1|NA
TGTGCCAGCAGCCAACAAACAGGGGTCACCCCTAATTCACCCCTCCACTTT
CASSQQTGVTPNSPLHF
>TRBJ2-1|TRBV2|TRBD1|NA
TGTGCCAGCATTAGGGACAGGGGTTCTAATGAGCAGTTCTTC
CASIRDRGSNEQFF
>TRBJ1-2|TRBV28|NA|NA
TGTGCCAGCAGCTATATCTATGGCTACACCTTC
CASSYIYGYTF
>TRBJ1-2|TRBV19|NA|once
TGTGCCAGCCAGCAGAGGGCAGGGGTCCACTATGGCTACACCTTC
CASQQRAGVHYGYTF
>TRBJ2-7|TRBV4-1|NA|NA
TGCGCCAGCAGCCAATTCGCGGGCCAGCCGGGACTGTCCTACGAGCAGTACTTC
CASSQFAGQPGLSYEQYF
>TRBJ1-5|TRBV19|NA|NA
TGTGCCAGTAGCATACAGGGCTTGGGTCAGCCCCAGCATTTT
CASSIQGLGQPQHF
>TRBJ1-2|TRBV29-1|NA|NA
TGCAGCGTTGAGGGAGGGGGCTACACCTTC
CSVEGGGYTF
>TRBJ1-4|TRBV4-2|NA|NA
TGTGCCAGCACCCCGACAGGCCAAGGGGAAAAACTGTTTTTT
CASTPTGQGEKLFF
>TRBJ2-1|TRBV27|TRBD2|NA
TGTGCCAGCAGTACTAAGCGGGGGGAACACAATGAGCAGTTCTTC
CASSTKRGEHNEQFF
>TRBJ2-2|TRBV18|NA|NA
TGTGCCAGCTCACCCCTCTTTGGTAACGGGAACACCGGGGAGCTGTTTTTT
CASSPLFGNGNTGELFF
>TRBJ2-1|TRBV6-5|NA|NA
TGTGCCAGCAGTTACCCAGGAACAGGGTACAATGAGCAGTTCTTC
CASSYPGTGYNEQFF
>TRBJ2-7|TRBV7-9|TRBD2|NA
TGTGCCAGCAGCAAACCCCGGACTAGCGGTGACTACGAGCAGTACTTC
CASSKPRTSGDYEQYF
>TRBJ1-6|TRBV2|NA|NA
TGTGCCAGCGAGGTTCCTTCACCCCTCCACTTT
CASEVPSPLHF
>TRBJ2-5|TRBV27|NA|NA
TGTGCCAGCAGCCTCTCTCACTTCAAAAATCAAGAGACCCAGTACTTC
CASSLSHFKNQETQYF
>TRBJ1-5|TRBV4-1|NA|NA
TGCGCCAGCAGCCAAGAGGGCAGTAGCAATCAGCCCCAGCATTTT
CASSQEGSSNQPQHF
>TRBJ1-1|TRBV27|NA|once
TGTGCCAGCAGTTACCGACTGAGCACTGAAGCTTTCTTT
CASSYRLSTEAFF
>TRBJ2-2|TRBV10-3|TRBD1|NA
TGTGCCATCAGGGGGTCAGGGGGAGTGGACACCGGGGAGCTGTTTTTT
CAIRGSGGVDTGELFF